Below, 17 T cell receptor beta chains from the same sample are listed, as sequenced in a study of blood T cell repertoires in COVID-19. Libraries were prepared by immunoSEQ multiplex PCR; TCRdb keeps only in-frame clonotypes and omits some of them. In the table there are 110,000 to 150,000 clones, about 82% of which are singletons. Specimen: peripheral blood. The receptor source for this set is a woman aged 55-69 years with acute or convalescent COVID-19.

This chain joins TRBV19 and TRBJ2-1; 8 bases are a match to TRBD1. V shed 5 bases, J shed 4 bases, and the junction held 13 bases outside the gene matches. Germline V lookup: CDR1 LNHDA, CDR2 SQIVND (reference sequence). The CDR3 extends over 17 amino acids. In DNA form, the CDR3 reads TGTGCCAGTAGTCCCGGGCTTGACAGGGGCCGATACAATGAGCAGTTCTTC. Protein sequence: CASSPGLDRGRYNEQFF.

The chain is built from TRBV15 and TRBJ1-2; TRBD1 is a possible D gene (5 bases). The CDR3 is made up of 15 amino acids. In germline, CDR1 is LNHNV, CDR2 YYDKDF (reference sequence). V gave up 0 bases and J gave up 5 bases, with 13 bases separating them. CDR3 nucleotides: TGTGCCACCAGCAGAGACCCCGCCCCAGGGTATGGCTACACCTTC. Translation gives CATSRDPAPGYGYTF.

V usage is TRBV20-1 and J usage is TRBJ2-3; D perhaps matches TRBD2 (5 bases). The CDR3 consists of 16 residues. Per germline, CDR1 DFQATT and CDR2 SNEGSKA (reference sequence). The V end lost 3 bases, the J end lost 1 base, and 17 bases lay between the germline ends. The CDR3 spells CSASSARWWGTDTQYF. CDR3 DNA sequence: TGCAGTGCTAGTAGCGCTCGATGGTGGGGCACAGATACGCAGTATTTT.

As DNA, the CDR3 is TGTGCCAGTAGTATAGATCCAGGCAGCTCCTATAATTCACCCCTCCACTTT. It translates to CASSIDPGSSYNSPLHF. The chain is built from TRBV19 and TRBJ1-6; the D is unclear. V was shortened by 0 bases and J by 0 bases, with 9 bases between the two germline ends. The CDR3 contains 17 residues. The germline CDR1 and CDR2 sequences are LNHDA and SQIVND (reference sequence).

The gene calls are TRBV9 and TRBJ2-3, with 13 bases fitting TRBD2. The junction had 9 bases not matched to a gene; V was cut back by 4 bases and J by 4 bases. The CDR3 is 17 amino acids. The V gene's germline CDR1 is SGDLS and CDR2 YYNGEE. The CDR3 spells CASSPSTSGGAADTQYF. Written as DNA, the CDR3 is TGTGCCAGCAGCCCCTCAACTAGCGGGGGGGCCGCAGATACGCAGTATTTT.

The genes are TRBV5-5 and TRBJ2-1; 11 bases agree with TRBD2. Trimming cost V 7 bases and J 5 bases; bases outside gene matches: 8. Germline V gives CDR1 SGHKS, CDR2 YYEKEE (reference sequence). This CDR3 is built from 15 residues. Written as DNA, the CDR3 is TGTGCCAGCCGGTTGGGGACTAGCGGTAACAATGAGCAGTTCTTC. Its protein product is CASRLGTSGNNEQFF.

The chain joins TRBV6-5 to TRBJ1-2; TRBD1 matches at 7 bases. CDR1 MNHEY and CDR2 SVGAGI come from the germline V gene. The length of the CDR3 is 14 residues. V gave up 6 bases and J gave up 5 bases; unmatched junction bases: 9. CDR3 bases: TGTGCCAGCAGAAGACAGGGTTTGAGTTATGGCTACACCTTC. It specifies CASRRQGLSYGYTF.

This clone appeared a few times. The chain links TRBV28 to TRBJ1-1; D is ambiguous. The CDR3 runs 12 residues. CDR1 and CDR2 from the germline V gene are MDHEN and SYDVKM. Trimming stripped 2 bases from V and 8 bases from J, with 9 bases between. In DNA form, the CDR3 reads TGTGCCAGCAGTTTACCTTATTTAGAAGCTTTCTTT. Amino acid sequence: CASSLPYLEAFF.

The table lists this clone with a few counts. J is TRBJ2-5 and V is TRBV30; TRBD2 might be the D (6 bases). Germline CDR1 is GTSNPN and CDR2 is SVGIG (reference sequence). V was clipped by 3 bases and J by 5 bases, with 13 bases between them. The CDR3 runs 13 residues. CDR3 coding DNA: TGTGCCTGGAGGCCGGAGGGGCTGGAGACCCAGTACTTC. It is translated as CAWRPEGLETQYF.

The CDR3 reads CAWGRVADTGELFF. The CDR3 nucleotides are TGTGCCTGGGGCAGGGTAGCGGACACCGGGGAGCTGTTTTTT. The rearrangement joins TRBV30 to TRBJ2-2, with D maybe TRBD2 (6 bases). The germline V gene has CDR1 GTSNPN and CDR2 SVGIG (reference sequence). The length of the CDR3 is 14 residues. V was pared by 5 bases and J by 3 bases, with 13 bases between.

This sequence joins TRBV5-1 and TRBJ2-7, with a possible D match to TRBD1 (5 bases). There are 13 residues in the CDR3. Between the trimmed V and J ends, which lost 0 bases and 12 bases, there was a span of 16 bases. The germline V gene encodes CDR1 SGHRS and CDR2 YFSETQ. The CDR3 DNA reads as TGCGCCAGCAGCTTGGATGGAGTCCAGGGCCCGTACTTC. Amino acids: CASSLDGVQGPYF. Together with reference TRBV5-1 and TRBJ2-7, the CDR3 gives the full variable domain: KAGVTQTPRYLIKTRGQQVTLSCSPISGHRSVSWYQQTPGQGLQFLFEYFSETQRNKGNFPGRFSGRQFSNSRSEMNVSTLELGDSALYLCASSLDGVQGPYFGPGTRLTVT.

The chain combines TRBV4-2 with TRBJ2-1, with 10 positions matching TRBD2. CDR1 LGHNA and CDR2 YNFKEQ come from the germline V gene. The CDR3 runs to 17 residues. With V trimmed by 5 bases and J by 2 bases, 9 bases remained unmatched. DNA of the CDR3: TGTGCCAGCAGCTCTGGGAAAGCGGGGGGGCCCTACAATGAGCAGTTCTTC. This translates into CASSSGKAGGPYNEQFF.

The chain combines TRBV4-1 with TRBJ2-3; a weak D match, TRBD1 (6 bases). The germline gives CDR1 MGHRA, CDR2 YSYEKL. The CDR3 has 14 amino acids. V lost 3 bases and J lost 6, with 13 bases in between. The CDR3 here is CASSQTTDRDTQYF. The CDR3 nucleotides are TGCGCCAGCAGCCAGACCACCGACAGGGATACGCAGTATTTT.

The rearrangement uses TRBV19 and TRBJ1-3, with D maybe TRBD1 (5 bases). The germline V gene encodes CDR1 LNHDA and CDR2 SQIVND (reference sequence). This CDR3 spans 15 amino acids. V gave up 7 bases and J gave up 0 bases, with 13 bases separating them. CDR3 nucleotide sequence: TGTGCCAGTATGGAGGGGCTCATCTCTGGAAACACCATATATTTT. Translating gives CASMEGLISGNTIYF. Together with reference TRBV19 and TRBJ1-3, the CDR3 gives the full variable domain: DGGITQSPKYLFRKEGQNVTLSCEQNLNHDAMYWYRQDPGQGLRLIYYSQIVNDFQKGDIAEGYSVSREKKESFPLTVTSAQKNPTAFYLCASMEGLISGNTIYFGEGSWLTVV.

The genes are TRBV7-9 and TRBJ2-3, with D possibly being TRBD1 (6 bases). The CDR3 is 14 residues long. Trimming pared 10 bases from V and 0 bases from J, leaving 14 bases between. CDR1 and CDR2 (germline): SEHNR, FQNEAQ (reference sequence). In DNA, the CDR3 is TGTGCCACCCAAACAGGGCCTAGCACAGATACGCAGTATTTT. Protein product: CATQTGPSTDTQYF.

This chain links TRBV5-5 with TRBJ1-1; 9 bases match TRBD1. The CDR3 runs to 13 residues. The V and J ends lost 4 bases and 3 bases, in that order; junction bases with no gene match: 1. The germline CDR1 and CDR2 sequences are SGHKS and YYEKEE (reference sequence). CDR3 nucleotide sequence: TGTGCCAGCAGCCGGGACAGGGACACTGAAGCTTTCTTT. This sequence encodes CASSRDRDTEAFF.

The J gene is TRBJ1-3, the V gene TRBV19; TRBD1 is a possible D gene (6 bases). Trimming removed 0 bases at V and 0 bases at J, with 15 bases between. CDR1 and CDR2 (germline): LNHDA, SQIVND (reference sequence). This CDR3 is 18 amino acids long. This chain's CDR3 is CASSIEGFRGASGNTIYF. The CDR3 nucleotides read TGTGCCAGTAGTATAGAAGGTTTCAGGGGAGCCTCTGGAAACACCATATATTTT.